Below are 27 T cell receptor beta chains sequenced from a single sample in a study of T cells in Graves' hyperthyroidism and ophthalmopathy. Amplification of TCR beta CDR3 regions used RNA as the template. First-round RT-PCR of the TCR CDR3 relied on the HTBI primer set. TCRdb fed the multiplex PCR reads into MiXCR, producing one record per CDR3 protein. The sample consists of approximately 370,000 distinct CDR3 sequences, 15% to 20% of them appearing once. Material: blood. These receptor sequences come from a woman aged 25 to 39 with Graves' hyperthyroidism that later progressed to Graves' ophthalmopathy.

The chain combines TRBV27 with TRBJ1-2; no clear D gene. Looked up from germline, CDR1 is MNHEY and CDR2 is SMNVEV (reference sequence). The CDR3 length is 15 residues. V shed 3 bases and J shed 3 bases, with 14 bases lying between them. Here the CDR3 reads CASSFRKNPDYGYTF. The CDR3 bases are TGTGCCAGCAGTTTCAGAAAGAATCCGGACTATGGCTACACCTTC.

This clonotype was counted only a few times. This chain joins TRBV5-4 and TRBJ2-5; the D gene could be TRBD1 or TRBD2 (5 bases each). The CDR3 extends over 16 amino acids. Germline V lookup: CDR1 SGHNT, CDR2 YYREEE (reference sequence). The V end was cut by 4 bases, the J end by 1 base, with 17 bases between. CDR3 protein: CASSPRGVNIQETQYF. The CDR3 DNA is TGTGCCAGCAGCCCCCGGGGCGTCAACATCCAAGAGACCCAGTACTTC.

The chain has TRBV20-1 and TRBJ2-7; 8 nucleotides agree with TRBD2. The CDR3 loop spans 14 amino acids. Germline V gene data show CDR1 as DFQATT and CDR2 as SNEGSKA (reference sequence). With V trimmed by 6 bases and J by 5 bases, 12 bases remained unmatched. CDR3: CSADGRGGGDEQYF. The DNA of the CDR3 is TGCAGTGCCGATGGACGGGGGGGTGGGGACGAGCAGTACTTC.

This clonotype was counted between two and nine times. The rearrangement uses TRBV7-9 and TRBJ1-2; D call uncertain. The germline V and J ends were trimmed by 11 bases and 0 bases, with 19 bases remaining between them. From germline, CDR1 is SEHNR and CDR2 FQNEAQ (reference sequence). CDR3 size: 15 residues. The CDR3 spells CAWRGVADTNYGYTF. CDR3 DNA sequence: TGTGCCTGGAGAGGTGTCGCAGACACTAACTATGGCTACACCTTC.

This clonotype came up many times. This chain connects TRBV12-3 or TRBV12-4 to TRBJ2-5; no reliable D call. The CDR3 covers 14 residues. The V gene lost 2 bases and the J gene lost 2 bases, with 9 bases spanning the gap. CDR3 amino acids: CASSLPARQETQYF. Here the CDR3 DNA reads TGTGCCAGCAGTTTACCCGCTAGACAAGAGACCCAGTACTTC.

Note on this clonotype: A much larger clone lies a single base off, so this may be a read error. The chain couples TRBV12-3 or TRBV12-4 to TRBJ2-7, with D unresolved. V shed 3 bases and J shed 4 bases, with 7 bases lying between them. The CDR3 contains 12 residues. The CDR3 sequence: CASSFPLYEQYF. The CDR3 nucleotides are TGTGCCAGCAGTTTTCCACTTTACGAGCAGTACTTC.

This clonotype was counted between two and nine times. Given a much more abundant clone one base away, this may be a read error. The gene calls are TRBV5-1 and TRBJ1-1; D is unclear. Germline assignment: CDR1 SGHRS and CDR2 YFSETQ. The CDR3 consists of 14 residues. The CDR3 DNA follows: TGCGCCAGCAGTCGATCAGGTGAGAACATTGAAGCTTTCTTT. Its protein is CASSRSGENIEAFF.

Note on this clonotype: A much bigger clone sits one base away, suggesting this may be a read error. The chain joins TRBV6-5 to TRBJ2-3; a possible D gene is TRBD2 (6 bases). Germline CDR1 reads MNHEY; CDR2 reads SVGAGI. The ends were cut back, 0 bases at V and 3 bases at J, with 22 bases in the middle. CDR3 length: 19 residues. This CDR3 is CASSYSVIAEGRGTDTQYF. CDR3 coding DNA: TGTGCCAGCAGTTACTCGGTAATAGCGGAAGGGCGTGGAACAGATACGCAGTATTTT.

V and J are TRBV28 and TRBJ2-1; D call uncertain. The V gene's germline CDR1 is MDHEN and CDR2 SYDVKM. Trimming took off 3 bases at V and 12 bases at J, with 15 bases between the two ends. This CDR3 is built from 13 residues. DNA of the CDR3: TGTGCCAGCAGTTTTGGTCAGTCGGTTTCGCAGTTCTTC. This sequence encodes CASSFGQSVSQFF.

This clonotype has more than one count but fewer than ten. This rearrangement joins TRBV25-1 to TRBJ2-3; 7 nucleotides line up with TRBD2. With V trimmed by 3 bases and J by 4 bases, 4 bases remained unmatched. The CDR3 is 14 amino acids. Germline loops: CDR1 MGHDK, CDR2 SYGVNS. The CDR3 coding sequence is TGTGCCAGCAGTGATCTGGGGGGGTCAGATACGCAGTATTTT. Translation: CASSDLGGSDTQYF.

This clonotype occurred many times. This chain links TRBV24-1 with TRBJ2-1; the match to TRBD2 covers 14 bases. After removal of 7 bases from V and 7 bases from J, the junction contained 5 bases not matched to a gene. The CDR3 covers 15 residues. Looked up from germline, CDR1 is KGHDR and CDR2 is SFDVKD. Written as DNA, the CDR3 is TGTGCCACCAGGGCGGGACTAGCGGGAGTGAATGAGCAGTTCTTC. Amino acids: CATRAGLAGVNEQFF.

In its sample, this clonotype was seen many times. The V call is TRBV6-1, the J call TRBJ2-3; 9 bases fit TRBD1. V trimming: 8 bases; J trimming: 4 bases; junction bases outside the gene matches: 13. The CDR3 extends over 16 amino acids. CDR1 and CDR2 from the germline V gene are MNHNS and SASEGT. Here the CDR3 reads CASRGLTGGEPDTQYF. The CDR3 coding sequence is TGTGCCAGCCGCGGACTTACAGGGGGCGAGCCAGATACGCAGTATTTT.

V usage is TRBV2 and J usage is TRBJ1-4, with D maybe TRBD1 (6 bases). V lost 6 bases to trimming and J lost 5 bases, with 16 bases between them. CDR3 length: 15 amino acids. Germline V gene lookup returns CDR1 SNHLY and CDR2 FYNNEI. CDR3 sequence (DNA): TGTGCCAGCAGCGAACCGGACAGCTACAATGAAAAACTGTTTTTT. Encoded protein: CASSEPDSYNEKLFF. Together with reference TRBV2 and TRBJ1-4, the CDR3 gives the full variable domain: EPEVTQTPSHQVTQMGQEVILRCVPISNHLYFYWYRQILGQKVEFLVSFYNNEISEKSEIFDDQFSVERPDGSNFTLKIRSTKLEDSAMYFCASSEPDSYNEKLFFGSGTQLSVL.

This clonotype came up a few times. This chain uses TRBV5-5 with TRBJ2-5; TRBD1 matches at 7 bases. Unmatched junction bases numbered 9, after V lost 4 bases and J lost 0 bases. The CDR3 is 16 amino acids. Germline V CDR1 and CDR2: SGHKS, YYEKEE (reference sequence). The CDR3, as DNA: TGTGCCAGCAGCGAAGCCGGGACAGTGTACCAAGAGACCCAGTACTTC. Protein product: CASSEAGTVYQETQYF.

There are many counts of this clonotype. The J gene is TRBJ1-1, the V gene TRBV6-1; D is possibly TRBD1 (6 bases). The CDR3 sequence is 14 residues long. Germline V lookup: CDR1 MNHNS, CDR2 SASEGT. V dropped 8 bases and J dropped 1 base, with 14 bases sitting between them. This chain's CDR3 is CASGLQGENTEAFF. Written as DNA, the CDR3 is TGTGCCAGCGGCCTACAGGGCGAGAACACTGAAGCTTTCTTT.

This clonotype was recorded many times. The chain employs TRBV5-1 and TRBJ2-2, with D perhaps TRBD1 (6 bases). The CDR3 extends over 16 amino acids. CDR1 and CDR2 from the germline V gene are SGHRS and YFSETQ. Trimming removed 4 bases from V and 0 bases from J, with 13 bases in between. The CDR3 coding sequence is TGCGCCAGCAGCCCGGACAGAGCCTCGAACACCGGGGAGCTGTTTTTT. It yields the protein CASSPDRASNTGELFF.

As to this clonotype: A read error may produce the germline difference seen at one junction end. CDR3 residues: CASSLVSWSSYNEQFF. CDR3 in DNA: TGTGCCAGCAGTTTAGTTTCCTGGAGCTCCTACAATGAGCAGTTCTTC. The J gene is TRBJ2-1, the V gene TRBV11-2; D is undetermined. The CDR3 has 16 residues. Germline CDR1 is SGHAT and CDR2 is FQNNGV.

The chain carries TRBV6-1 and TRBJ1-4; no clear D gene. CDR1 and CDR2 (germline): MNHNS, SASEGT. This CDR3 is 16 amino acids long. Trimming took 6 bases from V and 0 from J, leaving 14 bases between them. The CDR3 nucleotides are TGTGCCAGCAGCGAGGCCGGACGGTCAACTAATGAAAAACTGTTTTTT. This gives the protein CASSEAGRSTNEKLFF.

The chain links TRBV5-1 to TRBJ2-5, with 12 nucleotides matching TRBD1. The V and J ends lost 4 bases and 5 bases, in that order; junction bases with no gene match: 9. Germline V CDR1 and CDR2: SGHRS, YFSETQ. The CDR3 is 16 amino acids. The chain's CDR3 is CASSQRPGQGAETQYF. DNA of the CDR3: TGCGCCAGCAGCCAGAGGCCGGGACAGGGGGCTGAGACCCAGTACTTC.

This rearrangement joins TRBV27 to TRBJ2-5; D is possibly TRBD2 (6 bases). This CDR3 has 13 amino acids. Trimming pared 6 bases from V and 7 bases from J, leaving 15 bases between. Germline V gene sequence: CDR1 MNHEY, CDR2 SMNVEV (reference sequence). Written as DNA, the CDR3 is TGTGCCAGCAGCTACGGGAGCGGACTGACCCAGTACTTC. Translation: CASSYGSGLTQYF.

This chain uses TRBV28 with TRBJ1-5; possible D gene TRBD1, 5 bases. Germline V gives CDR1 MDHEN, CDR2 SYDVKM. Trimming removed 5 bases from V and 3 bases from J, with 17 bases in between. This CDR3 region has 16 residues. In DNA form, the CDR3 reads TGTGCCAGCAGTCTCCGGATGACAGAGCACAATCAGCCCCAGCATTTT. This gives the protein CASSLRMTEHNQPQHF.

This clonotype was recorded only once. This chain joins TRBV2 and TRBJ2-7; 7 positions agree with TRBD1. Germline-derived CDR1 and CDR2 are SNHLY and FYNNEI. This CDR3 comprises 15 residues. Unmatched junction bases numbered 5, after V lost 3 bases and J lost 0 bases. As DNA, the CDR3 is TGTGCCAGCAGTGAGCCTCGGACAGGCTCCTACGAGCAGTACTTC. It specifies CASSEPRTGSYEQYF.

This clonotype was detected ten times or more. The rearrangement joins TRBV12-3 or TRBV12-4 to TRBJ2-3; D is unresolved. Trimming removed 7 bases from V and 4 bases from J, with 12 bases in between. The CDR3 runs 13 residues. The CDR3 loop reads CASTKGRADTQYF. The CDR3 DNA follows: TGTGCCAGCACAAAAGGTCGCGCAGATACGCAGTATTTT.

Many counts were recorded for this clonotype. This chain links TRBV11-2 with TRBJ1-2; no reliable D call. Germline V gives CDR1 SGHAT, CDR2 FQNNGV. The CDR3 is made up of 13 amino acids. V lost 3 bases, J lost 4 bases, and 9 bases lay in between. CDR3 sequence reads: CASSFTGSYGYTF. The CDR3 bases are TGTGCCAGCAGCTTTACCGGGTCCTATGGCTACACCTTC.

This clonotype was seen repeatedly, ten times or more. The V call is TRBV7-2, the J call TRBJ2-5, with 8 bases identical to TRBD2. The CDR3 runs 15 residues. With V trimmed by 2 bases and J by 6 bases, 8 bases remained unmatched. Looked up from germline, CDR1 is SGHTA and CDR2 is FQGNSA. CDR3 residues: CASSLPAGGVKTQYF. The CDR3 nucleotides are TGTGCCAGCAGCTTACCCGCGGGGGGAGTAAAGACCCAGTACTTC.

This clonotype showed up many times. The V and J genes are TRBV3-1 and TRBJ1-2; D not certain. V dropped 2 bases and J dropped 6 bases, with 13 bases sitting between them. CDR3 length: 14 amino acids. CDR1 is LGHDT, CDR2 YNNKEL, per germline (reference sequence). The CDR3 bases are TGTGCCAGCAGCCAATCTTCCATGCTGAATGGCTACACCTTC. Translation gives CASSQSSMLNGYTF.

The chain combines TRBV28 with TRBJ1-1, with a possible D match to TRBD1 (6 bases). Trimming shortened V by 6 bases and J by 0 bases, and 17 bases separated the two germline ends. This CDR3 contains 16 residues. Germline V CDR1 and CDR2: MDHEN, SYDVKM. DNA of the CDR3: TGTGCCAGCAGCCCCCTAGGACAGTACATGAACACTGAAGCTTTCTTT. Amino acid sequence: CASSPLGQYMNTEAFF.